One sample yielded the 2 T cell receptor beta chains listed below, sequenced in a study of blood T cells in healthy people across ages. The authors ran a second PCR of roughly 6 to 12 cycles using a sample-barcoded 5' primer and a J-beta primer mix. TCRdb re-derived calls from the 5' RACE reads in MiXCR, one entry per CDR3 protein. The data contain about 940,000 distinct CDR3 sequences, about 44% of them singletons. Sequencing was carried out using blood. These TCRs come from a man younger than 45 in good health.

This clonotype was counted only a few times. This chain uses TRBV14 with TRBJ2-1; 8 bases agree with TRBD1. This CDR3 has 13 amino acids. V dropped 3 bases and J dropped 12; count of bases not matched to a gene: 7. Per the germline V gene, CDR1 is SGHDN and CDR2 is FVKESK. The CDR3 loop reads CASSQDRQGRQFF. CDR3 nucleotide sequence: TGTGCCAGCAGCCAGGACCGACAGGGGAGGCAGTTCTTC.

This clonotype occurred a few times. The CDR3 protein is CASTRPTSGHGQTQYF. The CDR3 DNA is TGTGCCAGCACCCGACCGACTAGCGGCCATGGGCAGACCCAGTACTTC. The genes are TRBV21-1 and TRBJ2-5; the DNA was not used to check the table's D call, TRBD2. TRBV21-1 constitutes a pseudogene. The CDR3 sequence is 16 residues long.